This T cell receptor beta chain was observed in a study of response to subunit inactivated influenza vaccine. Overall study results and limits: After each seasonal influenza vaccination, few new T cells are recruited, the authors suggested.

TCRdb re-derived calls from the RT-PCR reads in MiXCR, one entry per CDR3 protein. The repertoire holds approximately 490,000 distinct CDR3 sequences, about 7.2% seen once, with under 15% in the top ten. As to this clonotype: What it binds is unknown.

Trimming took 6 bases from V and 4 from J; bases not matched to a gene: 6. The CDR3 runs 14 residues. The TCR was taken from a man between 50 and 69 years old who received an inactivated influenza vaccine. The chain couples TRBV12-3 or TRBV12-4 to TRBJ2-3; 8 bases agree with TRBD2. The sequencing used PBMCs from blood, collected around 25 months after vaccination. The CDR3 DNA is TGTGCCAGCAGAGAAACTAGCGGCCCAGATACGCAGTATTTT. Its translation: CASRETSGPDTQYF.